This TCR beta chain appears in the sequencing data of a study of blood T cell repertoires in COVID-19. In the study overall: Acute-phase and convalescent COVID-19 samples originated in the United States, Italy and Spain. The analysed material was cDNA or gDNA that came from T cells, B-cell-depleted T cells, or PBMCs.

Germline CDR1 reads SEHNR; CDR2 reads FQNEAQ (reference sequence). This CDR3 spans 18 amino acids. With V trimmed by 2 bases and J by 5 bases, 15 bases remained unmatched. Participant reports of clinical history set cohort assignment. How the authors handled the data: Reference gene primer amplification gave nucleated cell count estimates. Repertoires were generated with immunoSEQ multiplex PCR, while TCRdb's copy carries only in-frame clones and drops some. V and J calls and clone size are those listed in that table; D and trimming were worked out from the DNA. The table shows 200,000 or so clones, with more than 80% occurring only once.

Material for sequencing was PBMCs or T cells enriched from blood (not recorded which). The chain recombines TRBV7-9 with TRBJ1-5; 7 bases are shared with TRBD1. The clonotype originates from a woman in her late teens or twenties in a cohort exposed to, infected with or recovered from COVID-19 (not recorded which). The CDR3 here is CASSLTGAGGIEYQPQHF. The CDR3 DNA reads as TGTGCCAGCAGCTTAACCGGTGCAGGGGGGATAGAATATCAGCCCCAGCATTTT.